Following are 16 T cell receptor beta chains from one sample sequenced in a study of cytomegalovirus exposure and HLA in healthy donors. PCR employed 60 Vbeta and 13 Jbeta primers. Profiled with immunoSEQ multiplex PCR; TCRdb holds only in-frame clones, not every one. The table includes over 100,000 clones, under 85% detected once. The material sequenced was PBMCs. These receptors all come from a male donor in good health and CMV-seropositive.

The CDR3 region is CASSLLTRGEKLFF. DNA of the CDR3: TGCGCCAGCAGCTTGTTGACCCGAGGGGAAAAACTGTTTTTT. The rearrangement uses TRBV5-1 and TRBJ1-4, with D unclear. Between the trimmed V and J ends, which lost 1 base and 8 bases, there was a span of 12 bases. The CDR3 runs 14 residues. Per the germline V gene, CDR1 is SGHRS and CDR2 is YFSETQ.

This clone was detected only a few times. The J gene is TRBJ2-7, the V gene TRBV27, with a possible D match to TRBD2 (6 bases). CDR1 MNHEY and CDR2 SMNVEV come from the germline V gene (reference sequence). CDR3 length: 17 amino acids. Trimming took off 2 bases at V and 0 bases at J, with 17 bases between the two ends. The CDR3 protein is CASSLKRAGPSSYEQYF. In nucleotides, the CDR3 is TGTGCCAGCAGTTTAAAACGCGCGGGACCGAGCTCCTACGAGCAGTACTTC.

The rearrangement uses TRBV6-5 and TRBJ1-2; 10 nucleotides line up with TRBD1. Per the germline V gene, CDR1 is MNHEY and CDR2 is SVGAGI. CDR3 length: 13 residues. V was clipped by 10 bases and J by 3 bases; unmatched bases: 5. CDR3 sequence: CATRDRGHYGYTF. CDR3 bases: TGTGCCACCAGGGACAGGGGTCACTATGGCTACACCTTC.

This clone was observed a single time. V gene TRBV28 combines with J gene TRBJ1-5, with 7 bases lining up with TRBD1. Germline V gives CDR1 MDHEN, CDR2 SYDVKM. Germline trimming cut 4 bases from V and 5 bases from J; bases unmatched to any gene: 11. The CDR3 covers 16 residues. In DNA form, the CDR3 reads TGTGCCAGCAGTTCCTGGGAACAGGGGATAGATCAGCCCCAGCATTTT. Protein product: CASSSWEQGIDQPQHF.

The rearrangement uses TRBV5-1 and TRBJ2-3, with D perhaps TRBD2 (5 bases). The ends were cut back, 4 bases at V and 8 bases at J, with 14 bases in the middle. Germline V CDR1 and CDR2: SGHRS, YFSETQ. This CDR3 region has 13 residues. The DNA for the CDR3 is TGCGCCAGCAGCCTAATCCCCGGAGGTACGCAGTATTTT. As protein: CASSLIPGGTQYF.

For this clone: One junction end disagrees with the germline gene, perhaps due to a read error. V usage is TRBV7-9 and J usage is TRBJ1-4; 7 bases align to TRBD1. Germline V CDR1 and CDR2: SEHNR, FQNEAQ (reference sequence). The CDR3 length is 16 residues. The CDR3 nucleotides read TGTTCCAGCAGCTCCTCCGGGACAGTCCAGAATGAAAAACTGTTTTTT. Its protein is CSSSSSGTVQNEKLFF.

V gene TRBV28 combines with J gene TRBJ1-5; 8 bases are shared with TRBD1. The CDR3 loop spans 15 amino acids. The V and J ends lost 4 bases and 7 bases, in that order; junction bases with no gene match: 9. CDR1 and CDR2 (germline): MDHEN, SYDVKM. CDR3: CASSWGQGAKQPQHF. In DNA, the CDR3 is TGTGCCAGCAGTTGGGGGCAGGGGGCAAAACAGCCCCAGCATTTT.

In its sample, this clone was seen once. The gene calls are TRBV6-1 and TRBJ2-3; 8 bases are a match to TRBD1. CDR1 is MNHNS and CDR2 is SASEGT in the germline V gene. With V trimmed by 7 bases and J by 7 bases, 10 bases remained unmatched. This CDR3 comprises 14 residues. The CDR3 coding sequence is TGTGCCAGCAAAGGACAGGGAAACTTGAATACGCAGTATTTT. The encoded protein is CASKGQGNLNTQYF.

This rearrangement joins TRBV2 to TRBJ1-3; D call uncertain. The CDR3 has 16 amino acids. The V gene lost 2 bases and the J gene lost 5 bases, with 16 bases spanning the gap. Germline V gene lookup returns CDR1 SNHLY and CDR2 FYNNEI. In DNA, the CDR3 is TGTGCCAGCAGTGAACCTCGTGGCAGGTCTAGAAACACCATATATTTT. It translates to CASSEPRGRSRNTIYF. Full variable domain (missing parts from reference TRBV2 and TRBJ1-3): EPEVTQTPSHQVTQMGQEVILRCVPISNHLYFYWYRQILGQKVEFLVSFYNNEISEKSEIFDDQFSVERPDGSNFTLKIRSTKLEDSAMYFCASSEPRGRSRNTIYFGEGSWLTVV.

The chain recombines TRBV5-6 with TRBJ2-1; D call uncertain. This CDR3 has 11 amino acids. Per the germline V gene, CDR1 is SGHDT and CDR2 is YYEEEE. Between the trimmed V and J ends, which lost 8 bases and 10 bases, there was a span of 13 bases. The CDR3: CASYYNGEQFF. In DNA form, the CDR3 reads TGTGCCAGTTACTACAATGGCGAGCAGTTCTTC.

The chain is built from TRBV29-1 and TRBJ2-7; 7 nucleotides match TRBD1. This CDR3 comprises 14 residues. V was pared by 4 bases and J by 0 bases, with 6 bases of the junction left unmatched. Germline V gives CDR1 SQVTM, CDR2 ANQGSEA. CDR3 DNA: TGCAGCGTTGCTCTCAGGGGGATCTCCTACGAGCAGTACTTC. It translates to CSVALRGISYEQYF.

The chain joins TRBV5-1 to TRBJ1-1; possibly TRBD1 for D (5 bases). The CDR3 covers 14 residues. CDR1 is SGHRS, CDR2 YFSETQ, per germline. V lost 4 bases, J lost 3 bases, and 13 bases lay in between. CDR3 DNA sequence: TGCGCCAGCAGCCCGTCGGGGGGGGACACTGAAGCTTTCTTT. Translation: CASSPSGGDTEAFF.

The genes are TRBV5-6 and TRBJ1-6, with 9 bases lining up with TRBD1. V shed 4 bases, J shed 7 bases, and the junction held 3 bases outside the gene matches. The CDR3 spans 14 residues. Germline assignment: CDR1 SGHDT and CDR2 YYEEEE. The CDR3: CASSLGQGNSPLHF. CDR3 bases: TGTGCCAGCAGCCTCGGACAGGGGAATTCACCCCTCCACTTT.

The rearrangement joins TRBV18 to TRBJ2-7, with D perhaps TRBD2 (5 bases). CDR3 length: 15 residues. The V end lost 3 bases, the J end lost 6 bases, and 18 bases lay between the germline ends. The germline CDR1 and CDR2 sequences are KGHSH and LQKENI. CDR3 loop: CASSPTSGPAGEQYF. Written as DNA, the CDR3 is TGTGCCAGCTCACCTACTTCCGGCCCTGCGGGCGAGCAGTACTTC.

This sequence joins TRBV6-5 and TRBJ1-2, with 8 bases that match TRBD1. There are 14 residues in the CDR3. J gave up 0 bases and V 5 bases, and 2 bases lay outside the gene matches. The germline V gene encodes CDR1 MNHEY and CDR2 SVGAGI. The CDR3 sequence: CASSEGQANYGYTF. The CDR3 bases are TGTGCCAGCAGTGAGGGACAGGCTAACTATGGCTACACCTTC.

This clone has just a few counts. The chain joins TRBV5-4 to TRBJ1-1; 8 nucleotides line up with TRBD1. V trimming: 4 bases; J trimming: 2 bases; junction bases outside the gene matches: 13. CDR1 is SGHNT, CDR2 YYREEE, per germline (reference sequence). This CDR3 has 17 amino acids. The CDR3 loop reads CASSVQGGAPSNTEAFF. CDR3 sequence (DNA): TGTGCCAGCAGCGTACAGGGGGGCGCGCCTAGTAACACTGAAGCTTTCTTT.